Listed below are T cell receptor beta chains from one sample, sequenced in a study of OX40 agonist ivuxolimab in advanced cancers. Produced via immunoSEQ multiplex PCR; TCRdb's table is partial and in-frame only. The sample yields approximately 78,000 clones, about 88% seen once. The sample consisted of CD4+ or CD8+ T cells sorted from blood, taken in a trial of the OX40 agonist ivuxolimab. Source of these receptors: an adult with an advanced solid tumor such as melanoma, head and neck, liver or kidney cancer. Both conserved end residues are part of each CDR3. Each record gives: CDR3 protein, clone size, V gene, J gene, D gene. D genes are given only for firm matches. The size field is filled for only some rows; it gives once, few, many or a size class.

CDR3 protein: CASSQGESGFSYEQYF
clone size: few
V gene: TRBV4-1
J gene: TRBJ2-7
D gene: NA

CDR3 protein: CASSEATDTQYF
clone size: NA
V gene: TRBV5-1
J gene: TRBJ2-3
D gene: NA

CDR3 protein: CASGLFYGYTF
clone size: NA
V gene: TRBV28
J gene: TRBJ1-2
D gene: NA

CDR3 protein: CASSSGQFNQPQHF
clone size: NA
V gene: TRBV7-9
J gene: TRBJ1-5
D gene: TRBD1

CDR3 protein: CASSSARLGHGEKLFF
clone size: NA
V gene: TRBV7-8
J gene: TRBJ1-4
D gene: NA

CDR3 protein: CASRFSVGEGDTQYF
clone size: NA
V gene: TRBV6-5
J gene: TRBJ2-3
D gene: NA

CDR3 protein: CASKIGGGVGNQPQHF
clone size: NA
V gene: TRBV27
J gene: TRBJ1-5
D gene: NA

CDR3 protein: CASSQDAGRRKTQYF
clone size: NA
V gene: TRBV14
J gene: TRBJ2-5
D gene: NA

CDR3 protein: CASSPGSHEQYF
clone size: few
V gene: TRBV5-4
J gene: TRBJ2-7
D gene: NA

CDR3 protein: CASFQPSSYEQYF
clone size: NA
V gene: TRBV2
J gene: TRBJ2-7
D gene: NA

CDR3 protein: CASSIGDSYSPLHF
clone size: NA
V gene: TRBV5-1
J gene: TRBJ1-6
D gene: TRBD1

CDR3 protein: CASSPFWEQYF
clone size: many
V gene: TRBV5-8
J gene: TRBJ2-7
D gene: NA

CDR3 protein: CASTEQGVGNTEAFF
clone size: NA
V gene: TRBV5-1
J gene: TRBJ1-1
D gene: TRBD1

CDR3 protein: CASSGVSPYEQYF
clone size: NA
V gene: TRBV28
J gene: TRBJ2-7
D gene: NA

CDR3 protein: CASSTGQGNQPQHF
clone size: NA
V gene: TRBV19
J gene: TRBJ1-5
D gene: TRBD1

CDR3 protein: CASSLVGGQSAKNIQYF
clone size: NA
V gene: TRBV28
J gene: TRBJ2-4
D gene: NA